This passage covers 7 T cell receptor beta chains from one sample sequenced in a study of monozygotic twins with inflammatory bowel disease. TCRdb re-called the 5' RACE reads and gives one entry per CDR3 protein, without DNA. The sample has 350,000 to 550,000 distinct CDR3 sequences. Sequences were obtained from blood. These receptor sequences come from a human donor with ulcerative colitis or Crohn's disease, or a healthy co-twin of an affected twin (not recorded which).

The chain recombines TRBV20-1 with TRBJ1-1; the D call from TCRdb, TRBD1, cannot be confirmed without DNA. The CDR3 is 14 amino acids. Germline loops: CDR1 DFQATT, CDR2 SNEGSKA (reference sequence). CDR3 residues: CSARRGPGDTEAFF.

The genes are TRBV6-2 or TRBV6-3 and TRBJ2-4; absent DNA, TCRdb's TRBD1 call cannot be checked. The CDR3 sequence is 16 residues long. The V gene's germline CDR1 is MNHEY and CDR2 SVGEGT. CDR3 in amino acids: CASSYRGDGTKNIQYF.

This chain joins TRBV7-9 and TRBJ2-4; TCRdb designates TRBD2, a call that cannot be tested without DNA. CDR1 and CDR2 from the germline V gene are SEHNR and FQNEAQ (reference sequence). This CDR3 has 13 amino acids. The CDR3 protein is CASSLSEGLELYF.

The chain recombines TRBV5-1 with TRBJ2-7. This CDR3 contains 14 residues. CDR1 SGHRS and CDR2 YFSETQ come from the germline V gene. The chain's CDR3 is CASSLSAESYEQYF. Full variable domain (outside the CDR3, taken from reference TRBV5-1 and TRBJ2-7): KAGVTQTPRYLIKTRGQQVTLSCSPISGHRSVSWYQQTPGQGLQFLFEYFSETQRNKGNFPGRFSGRQFSNSRSEMNVSTLELGDSALYLCASSLSAESYEQYFGPGTRLTVT.

The genes are TRBV29-1 and TRBJ1-4. From germline, CDR1 is SQVTM and CDR2 ANQGSEA. The CDR3 is 12 amino acids. CDR3: CSVSVAGEKLFF.

The rearrangement joins TRBV7-9 to TRBJ1-2; TCRdb names TRBD1, which stays unverified in the absence of DNA. CDR3 size: 16 residues. Germline V CDR1 and CDR2: SEHNR, FQNEAQ (reference sequence). CDR3: CASSSISGFTGYGYTF.

The chain recombines TRBV5-1 with TRBJ2-1; there is no DNA to check the TCRdb D call of TRBD1. CDR1 SGHRS and CDR2 YFSETQ come from the germline V gene. CDR3 length equals 16 residues. CDR3 protein: CASSSLGGLGGNEQFF.